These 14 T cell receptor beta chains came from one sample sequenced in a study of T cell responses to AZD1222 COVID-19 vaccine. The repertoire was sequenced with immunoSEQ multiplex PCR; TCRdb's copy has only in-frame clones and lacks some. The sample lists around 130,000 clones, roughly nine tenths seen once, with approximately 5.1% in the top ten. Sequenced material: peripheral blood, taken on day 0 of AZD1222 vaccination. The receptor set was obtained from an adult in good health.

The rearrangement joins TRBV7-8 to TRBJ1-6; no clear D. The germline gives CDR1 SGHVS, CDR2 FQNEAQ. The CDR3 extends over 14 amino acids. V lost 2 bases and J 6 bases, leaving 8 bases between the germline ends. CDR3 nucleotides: TGTGCCAGCAGCTTACTTCTTGGTAATTCACCCCTCCACTTT. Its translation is CASSLLLGNSPLHF.

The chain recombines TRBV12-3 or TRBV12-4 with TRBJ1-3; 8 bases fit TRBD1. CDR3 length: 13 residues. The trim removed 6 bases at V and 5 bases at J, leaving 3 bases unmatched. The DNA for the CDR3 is TGTGCCAGCAGGACCAGGGGGCGAAACACCATATATTTT. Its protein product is CASRTRGRNTIYF.

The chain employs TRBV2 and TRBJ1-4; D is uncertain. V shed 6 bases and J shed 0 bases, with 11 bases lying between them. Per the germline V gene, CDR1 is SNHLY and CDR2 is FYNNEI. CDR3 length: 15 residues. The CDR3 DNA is TGTGCCAGCAGCCGACAAACAACAACTAATGAAAAACTGTTTTTT. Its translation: CASSRQTTTNEKLFF. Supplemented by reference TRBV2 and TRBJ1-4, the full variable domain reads EPEVTQTPSHQVTQMGQEVILRCVPISNHLYFYWYRQILGQKVEFLVSFYNNEISEKSEIFDDQFSVERPDGSNFTLKIRSTKLEDSAMYFCASSRQTTTNEKLFFGSGTQLSVL.

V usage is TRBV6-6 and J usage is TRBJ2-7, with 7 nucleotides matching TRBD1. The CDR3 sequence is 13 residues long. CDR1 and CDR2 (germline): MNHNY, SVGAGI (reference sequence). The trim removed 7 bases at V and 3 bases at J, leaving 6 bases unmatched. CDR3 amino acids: CASKPGQLYEQYF. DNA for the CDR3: TGTGCCAGCAAGCCGGGACAGCTCTACGAGCAGTACTTC.

CDR3 coding DNA: TGTGCCAGCAGCCTTAATACAGGGCCTGGAGGCTACACCTTC. It specifies CASSLNTGPGGYTF. The chain carries TRBV7-2 and TRBJ1-2, with a possible D match to TRBD1 (6 bases). This CDR3 is 14 amino acids long. Germline CDR1 reads SGHTA; CDR2 reads FQGNSA. V gave up 5 bases and J gave up 8 bases, with 18 bases separating them.

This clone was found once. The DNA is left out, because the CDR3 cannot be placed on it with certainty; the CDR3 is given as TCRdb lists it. The CDR3 reads CASSQVGSGTFF. The rearrangement joins TRBV3-1 (or the pseudogene TRBV3-2) to TRBJ2-1; TRBD2 is the table's D call, not checked against the DNA. The length of the CDR3 is 12 amino acids, counting both ends. From germline, CDR1 is LGHDT and CDR2 YNNKEL (reference sequence).

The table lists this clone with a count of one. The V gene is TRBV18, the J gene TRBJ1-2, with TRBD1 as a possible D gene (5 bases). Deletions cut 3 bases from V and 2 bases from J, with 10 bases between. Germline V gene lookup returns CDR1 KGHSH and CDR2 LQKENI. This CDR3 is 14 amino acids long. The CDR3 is CASSPVEGNYGYTF. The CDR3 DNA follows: TGTGCCAGCTCACCCGTAGAGGGGAACTATGGCTACACCTTC. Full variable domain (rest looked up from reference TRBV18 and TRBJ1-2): NAGVMQNPRHLVRRRGQEARLRCSPMKGHSHVYWYRQLPEEGLKFMVYLQKENIIDESGMPKERFSAEFPKEGPSILRIQQVVRGDSAAYFCASSPVEGNYGYTFGSGTRLTVV.

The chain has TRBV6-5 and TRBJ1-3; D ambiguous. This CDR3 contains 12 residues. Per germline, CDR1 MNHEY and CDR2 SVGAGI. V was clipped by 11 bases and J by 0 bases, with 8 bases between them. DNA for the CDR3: TGTGCCGCGACGTCCTCTGGAAACACCATATATTTT. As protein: CAATSSGNTIYF.

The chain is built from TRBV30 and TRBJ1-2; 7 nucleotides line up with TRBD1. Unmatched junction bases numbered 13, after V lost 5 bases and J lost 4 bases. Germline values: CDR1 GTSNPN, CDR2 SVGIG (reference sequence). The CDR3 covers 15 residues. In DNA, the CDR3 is TGTGCCTGGGGATTGGGCAGGGGGATAGGCTATGGCTACACCTTC. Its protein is CAWGLGRGIGYGYTF.

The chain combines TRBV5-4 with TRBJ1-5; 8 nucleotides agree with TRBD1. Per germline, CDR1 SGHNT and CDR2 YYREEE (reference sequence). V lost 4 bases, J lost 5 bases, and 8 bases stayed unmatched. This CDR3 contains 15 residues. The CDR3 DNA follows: TGTGCCAGCAGCATTGGGGACAGGCCGTATCAGCCCCAGCATTTT. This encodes CASSIGDRPYQPQHF.

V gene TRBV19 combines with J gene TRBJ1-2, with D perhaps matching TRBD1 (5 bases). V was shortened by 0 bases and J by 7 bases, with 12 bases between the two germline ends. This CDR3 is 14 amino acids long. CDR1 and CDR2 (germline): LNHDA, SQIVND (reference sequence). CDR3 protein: CASSIDLGDPGYTF. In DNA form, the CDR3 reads TGTGCCAGTAGTATAGATCTTGGGGACCCTGGCTACACCTTC.

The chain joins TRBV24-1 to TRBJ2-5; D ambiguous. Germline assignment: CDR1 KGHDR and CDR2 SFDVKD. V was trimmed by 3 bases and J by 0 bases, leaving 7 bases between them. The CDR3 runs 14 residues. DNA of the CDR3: TGTGCCACCAGTGATATGACAAACCAAGAGACCCAGTACTTC. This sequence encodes CATSDMTNQETQYF.

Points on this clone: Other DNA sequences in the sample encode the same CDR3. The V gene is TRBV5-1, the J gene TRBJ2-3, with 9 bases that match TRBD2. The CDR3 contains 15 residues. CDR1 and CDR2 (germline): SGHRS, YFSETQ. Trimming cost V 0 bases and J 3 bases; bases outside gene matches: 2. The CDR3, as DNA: TGCGCCAGCAGCTTGGGGCTAGCGGGGACAGATACGCAGTATTTT. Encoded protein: CASSLGLAGTDTQYF.

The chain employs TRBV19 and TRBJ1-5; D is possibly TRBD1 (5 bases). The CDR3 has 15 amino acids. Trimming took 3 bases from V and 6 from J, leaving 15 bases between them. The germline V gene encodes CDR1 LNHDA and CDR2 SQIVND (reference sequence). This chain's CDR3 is CASSIKGQGFQPQHF. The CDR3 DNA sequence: TGTGCCAGTAGTATTAAGGGCCAGGGCTTTCAGCCCCAGCATTTT.